This passage covers 29 T cell receptor beta chains from one sample sequenced in a study of blood T cell repertoires in COVID-19. Sequencing used immunoSEQ multiplex PCR; TCRdb keeps in-frame clones, though not all of them. The table records 300,000 to 450,000 clones, about 90% of them present only once. The sequenced sample was PBMCs or T cells enriched from blood (not recorded which). The origin of the receptors is a woman aged 25-40 years who had recovered from COVID-19.

The chain couples TRBV7-2 to TRBJ2-7; 8 bases align to TRBD2. The V and J ends lost 5 bases and 2 bases, in that order; junction bases with no gene match: 11. Germline values: CDR1 SGHTA, CDR2 FQGNSA. This CDR3 contains 16 residues. The CDR3 sequence: CASSTFSGARPYEQYF. The DNA of the CDR3 is TGTGCCAGCAGCACTTTTAGCGGGGCTCGACCCTACGAGCAGTACTTC.

This chain uses TRBV7-9 with TRBJ2-5; 8 bases are a match to TRBD2. CDR1 SEHNR and CDR2 FQNEAQ come from the germline V gene (reference sequence). The CDR3 has 15 amino acids. V shed 4 bases, J shed 8 bases, and the junction held 12 bases outside the gene matches. The DNA of the CDR3 is TGTGCCAGCAGCTCGGACGGCTCCGGGGGGGAAACCCAGTACTTC. It yields the protein CASSSDGSGGETQYF. Complete variable domain (other parts from reference TRBV7-9 and TRBJ2-5): DTGVSQNPRHKITKRGQNVTFRCDPISEHNRLYWYRQTLGQGPEFLTYFQNEAQLEKSRLLSDRFSAERPKGSFSTLEIQRTEQGDSAMYLCASSSDGSGGETQYFGPGTRLLVL.

The chain has TRBV3-1 (or the pseudogene TRBV3-2) and TRBJ1-5, with TRBD1 matching 8 bases. CDR3 size: 17 residues. Germline V lookup: CDR1 LGHDT, CDR2 YNNKEL (reference sequence). Unmatched junction bases numbered 10, after V lost 4 bases and J lost 2 bases. As DNA, the CDR3 is TGTGCCAGCAGCCCAATCCTCCCGGGACAGGGCAATCAGCCCCAGCATTTT. Its translation is CASSPILPGQGNQPQHF.

The chain recombines TRBV11-2 with TRBJ1-1; no firm D call. V lost 4 bases, J lost 5 bases, and 11 bases lay in between. CDR3 length: 13 residues. Germline CDR1 SGHAT, CDR2 FQNNGV. DNA for the CDR3: TGTGCCAGCAGCTCACGACAAGGTACTGAAGCTTTCTTT. It codes for CASSSRQGTEAFF.

The chain recombines TRBV27 with TRBJ2-1, with TRBD2 matching over 13 bases. Germline V CDR1 and CDR2: MNHEY, SMNVEV (reference sequence). V shed 3 bases, J shed 5 bases, and the junction held 7 bases outside the gene matches. This CDR3 region has 17 residues. The DNA of the CDR3 is TGTGCCAGCAGTTTCCTGACTAGCGGGGGGACAAACAATGAGCAGTTCTTC. Translated, it gives CASSFLTSGGTNNEQFF.

J is TRBJ2-5 and V is TRBV24-1, with D maybe TRBD2 (7 bases). There are 15 residues in the CDR3. Trimming shortened V by 3 bases and J by 3 bases, and 13 bases separated the two germline ends. Per the germline V gene, CDR1 is KGHDR and CDR2 is SFDVKD. The DNA of the CDR3 is TGTGCCACCAGTGATCAAGGGGGGGCGAAAGAGACCCAGTACTTC. Translation gives CATSDQGGAKETQYF.

This rearrangement joins TRBV10-3 to TRBJ1-1; the D gene is possibly TRBD1 (6 bases). The V gene's germline CDR1 is ENHRY and CDR2 SYGVKD. The CDR3 has 13 residues. The V end was cut by 3 bases, the J end by 4 bases, with 9 bases between. The chain's CDR3 is CAISDRGITEAFF. The CDR3 DNA reads as TGTGCCATCAGTGACAGGGGAATCACTGAAGCTTTCTTT.

V gene TRBV19 combines with J gene TRBJ1-2; D not certain. CDR1 is LNHDA and CDR2 is SQIVND in the germline V gene (reference sequence). Trimming pared 3 bases from V and 6 bases from J, leaving 8 bases between. This CDR3 is built from 12 residues. The CDR3: CASSIMGDGYTF. The CDR3 DNA reads TGTGCCAGTAGTATTATGGGCGATGGCTACACCTTC.

This chain links TRBV11-2 with TRBJ2-4; no clear D gene. V was pared by 2 bases and J by 4 bases, with 12 bases between. CDR1 and CDR2 from the germline V gene are SGHAT and FQNNGV. The CDR3 length is 15 residues. DNA of the CDR3: TGTGCCAGCAGCTTACAGCGCCAGATTAAAAACATTCAGTACTTC. As protein: CASSLQRQIKNIQYF. The full variable domain, in which reference TRBV11-2 and TRBJ2-4 provide the parts outside the CDR3, is EAGVAQSPRYKIIEKRQSVAFWCNPISGHATLYWYQQILGQGPKLLIQFQNNGVVDDSQLPKDRFSAERLKGVDSTLKIQPAKLEDSAVYLCASSLQRQIKNIQYFGAGTRLSVL.

The CDR3 DNA follows: TGTGCCAGCAGTGAAGCGGGCAGGGCCTATGGCTACACCTTC. This sequence encodes CASSEAGRAYGYTF. The chain links TRBV6-1 to TRBJ1-2, with D maybe TRBD1 (5 bases). The CDR3 is made up of 14 amino acids. Trimming took off 0 bases at V and 4 bases at J, with 9 bases between the two ends. Germline V gene data show CDR1 as MNHNS and CDR2 as SASEGT.

The chain is built from TRBV6-4 and TRBJ2-3, with 7 bases matching TRBD2. Losses at the gene ends were 0 bases for V and 1 base for J; bases not matched to a gene: 4. Germline V lookup: CDR1 MRHNA, CDR2 SNTAGT. This CDR3 is built from 16 residues. The chain's CDR3 is CASSDSGLGGTDTQYF. CDR3 DNA: TGTGCCAGCAGTGACTCTGGACTAGGGGGCACAGATACGCAGTATTTT.

The chain recombines TRBV5-1 with TRBJ2-5; a possible D gene is TRBD2 (7 bases). Trimming left V 6 bases short and J 4 bases short, with 19 bases between. The V gene's germline CDR1 is SGHRS and CDR2 YFSETQ. There are 15 residues in the CDR3. The CDR3 spells CASNGARGGAETQYF. The CDR3 DNA follows: TGCGCCAGCAACGGAGCAAGGGGGGGGGCAGAGACCCAGTACTTC.

The CDR3 DNA reads as TGTGCCAGCAGCTTCCGGGACAGGGCTCCGGTCGCTTTCTTT. It specifies CASSFRDRAPVAFF. The chain uses TRBV7-9 and TRBJ1-1; 9 nucleotides line up with TRBD1. The CDR3 is 14 residues long. Looked up from germline, CDR1 is SEHNR and CDR2 is FQNEAQ (reference sequence). With 3 bases clipped from V and 11 bases from J, the junction kept 10 bases outside the gene matches. Drawing the rest from reference TRBV7-9 and TRBJ1-1, the complete variable domain is DTGVSQNPRHKITKRGQNVTFRCDPISEHNRLYWYRQTLGQGPEFLTYFQNEAQLEKSRLLSDRFSAERPKGSFSTLEIQRTEQGDSAMYLCASSFRDRAPVAFFGQGTRLTVV.

This clone was recorded once. The chain is built from TRBV7-6 and TRBJ2-1; 13 bases match TRBD2. The V and J ends lost 4 bases and 7 bases, in that order; junction bases with no gene match: 7. Looked up from germline, CDR1 is SGHVS and CDR2 is FNYEAQ. There are 16 residues in the CDR3. In nucleotides, the CDR3 is TGTGCCAGCAGCTCAGAACTAGCGGGGGGGCGGAATGAGCAGTTCTTC. Its protein product is CASSSELAGGRNEQFF.

J is TRBJ2-5 and V is TRBV10-2, with 9 bases that match TRBD1. J lost 1 base, V lost 6 bases, and 3 bases had no gene match. Germline V gene sequence: CDR1 WSHSY, CDR2 SAAADI. The CDR3 loop spans 14 amino acids. The CDR3 here is CASSDRGGQETQYF. CDR3 bases: TGCGCCAGCAGCGACAGGGGGGGCCAAGAGACCCAGTACTTC.

The genes are TRBV18 and TRBJ1-6; 7 bases match TRBD1. The CDR3 loop spans 14 amino acids. Germline CDR1 reads KGHSH; CDR2 reads LQKENI. The V gene end was trimmed by 3 bases and the J gene end by 7 bases; junction bases not matched to a gene: 3. DNA of the CDR3: TGTGCCAGCTCACCCGACAGGGTAAATTCACCCCTCCACTTT. This codes for CASSPDRVNSPLHF. The entire variable domain, with the rest obtained from reference TRBV18 and TRBJ1-6, is as follows: NAGVMQNPRHLVRRRGQEARLRCSPMKGHSHVYWYRQLPEEGLKFMVYLQKENIIDESGMPKERFSAEFPKEGPSILRIQQVVRGDSAAYFCASSPDRVNSPLHFGNGTRLTVT.

The gene calls are TRBV6-1 and TRBJ1-2, with 9 bases lining up with TRBD1. Germline assignment: CDR1 MNHNS and CDR2 SASEGT. The V and J ends lost 6 bases and 0 bases, in that order; junction bases with no gene match: 5. The CDR3 has 15 amino acids. As DNA, the CDR3 is TGTGCCAGCAGCCGGGACAGGGCGGCTAACTATGGCTACACCTTC. Residues: CASSRDRAANYGYTF.

Comments on this clone: The same CDR3 arises from other DNA sequences in this sample as well. J is TRBJ1-1 and V is TRBV5-1; 8 positions agree with TRBD1. The germline V gene encodes CDR1 SGHRS and CDR2 YFSETQ. The CDR3 runs 14 residues. Losses at the gene ends were 4 bases for V and 1 base for J; bases not matched to a gene: 3. This CDR3 is CASSETGANTEAFF. CDR3 in DNA: TGCGCCAGCAGCGAGACAGGGGCGAACACTGAAGCTTTCTTT.

The genes are TRBV29-1 and TRBJ2-1; TRBD2 might be the D (6 bases). This CDR3 comprises 16 residues. Per germline, CDR1 SQVTM and CDR2 ANQGSEA. Trimming shortened V by 2 bases and J by 0 bases, and 14 bases separated the two germline ends. As DNA, the CDR3 is TGCAGCGTTGAACCGGGGACTTCCAACTCCTACAATGAGCAGTTCTTC. It codes for CSVEPGTSNSYNEQFF.

This clone came up once. The CDR3 region is CASSLDVGRRNTIYF. CDR3 DNA: TGTGCCAGCAGCTTAGATGTTGGCCGAAGAAACACCATATATTTT. V usage is TRBV11-2 and J usage is TRBJ1-3, with D unclear. The CDR3 sequence is 15 residues long. Germline CDR1 is SGHAT and CDR2 is FQNNGV. Trimming stripped 0 bases from V and 5 bases from J, with 11 bases between.

The V gene is TRBV5-4, the J gene TRBJ2-1; D remains ambiguous. The CDR3 loop spans 14 amino acids. CDR1 and CDR2 (germline): SGHNT, YYREEE (reference sequence). V was trimmed by 1 base and J by 9 bases, leaving 14 bases between them. The CDR3 sequence: CASSLPGEFGEQFF. CDR3 nucleotides: TGTGCCAGCAGCTTGCCCGGAGAGTTCGGTGAGCAGTTCTTC.

The DNA of the CDR3 is TGTGCCAGTAGTATAGACTTCCCCGGGGAGCTGTTTTTT. It is translated as CASSIDFPGELFF. This chain joins TRBV19 and TRBJ2-2; D unclear. Trimming removed 0 bases at V and 6 bases at J, with 5 bases between. CDR3 length: 13 amino acids. Germline CDR1 and CDR2: LNHDA and SQIVND (reference sequence).

The V gene is TRBV15, the J gene TRBJ2-3, with TRBD2 matching over 13 bases. Germline CDR1 reads LNHNV; CDR2 reads YYDKDF (reference sequence). This CDR3 region has 14 residues. With V trimmed by 8 bases and J by 5 bases, 4 bases remained unmatched. Here the CDR3 reads CATRTSGGQDTQYF. CDR3 DNA sequence: TGTGCCACCCGGACTAGCGGGGGACAAGATACGCAGTATTTT. Combining the CDR3 with reference TRBV15 and TRBJ2-3 gives the whole variable domain DAMVIQNPRYQVTQFGKPVTLSCSQTLNHNVMYWYQQKSSQAPKLLFHYYDKDFNNEADTPDNFQSRRPNTSFCFLDIRSPGLGDTAMYLCATRTSGGQDTQYFGPGTRLTVL.

The chain uses TRBV11-2 and TRBJ2-7; D not certain. The CDR3 has 13 amino acids. V was clipped by 5 bases and J by 2 bases, with 10 bases between them. Germline CDR1 SGHAT, CDR2 FQNNGV. The CDR3 sequence is CASSLARTYEQYF. CDR3 DNA sequence: TGTGCCAGCAGCCTGGCCAGAACCTACGAGCAGTACTTC. The full variable domain, with the rest looked up from reference TRBV11-2 and TRBJ2-7, is EAGVAQSPRYKIIEKRQSVAFWCNPISGHATLYWYQQILGQGPKLLIQFQNNGVVDDSQLPKDRFSAERLKGVDSTLKIQPAKLEDSAVYLCASSLARTYEQYFGPGTRLTVT.

The rearrangement uses TRBV10-1 and TRBJ2-3, with 10 bases that match TRBD2. The ends lost 3 bases at V and 0 bases at J; junction bases unmatched: 3. CDR1 is WNHNN and CDR2 is SYGVQD in the germline V gene (reference sequence). The CDR3 has 16 amino acids. The DNA for the CDR3 is TGCGCCAGCAGTGATCGAGCGGGGGGGAGCACAGATACGCAGTATTTT. Amino acid sequence: CASSDRAGGSTDTQYF.

The chain joins TRBV7-6 to TRBJ2-1; 7 nucleotides agree with TRBD2. In germline, CDR1 is SGHVS, CDR2 FNYEAQ. Germline trimming cut 1 base from V and 0 bases from J; bases unmatched to any gene: 18. The CDR3 is 21 amino acids. The CDR3, as DNA: TGTGCCAGCAGCTTAGGAATAGCGGGTAGGCTGGAGACTAACTCCTACAATGAGCAGTTCTTC. Translated: CASSLGIAGRLETNSYNEQFF.

This chain uses TRBV27 with TRBJ2-6; 9 nucleotides align to TRBD1. V dropped 3 bases and J dropped 2; count of bases not matched to a gene: 5. Germline lookup yields CDR1 MNHEY and CDR2 SMNVEV (reference sequence). The CDR3 contains 17 residues. The CDR3 DNA follows: TGTGCCAGCAGTTTGGACAGGGGCACGGCTGGGGCCAACGTCCTGACTTTC. It encodes CASSLDRGTAGANVLTF.

V and J are TRBV28 and TRBJ1-2; 7 bases are a match to TRBD1. Germline V gene data show CDR1 as MDHEN and CDR2 as SYDVKM. The CDR3 has 15 amino acids. J lost 1 base, V lost 5 bases, and 7 bases had no gene match. The CDR3 loop is CASSPHGQVNYGYTF. CDR3 nucleotides: TGTGCCAGCAGTCCCCACGGACAGGTTAACTATGGCTACACCTTC.

The chain combines TRBV3-1 (or the pseudogene TRBV3-2) with TRBJ1-1, with D unresolved. Looked up from germline, CDR1 is LGHDT and CDR2 is YNNKEL (reference sequence). V dropped 1 base and J dropped 5 bases, with 8 bases sitting between them. The CDR3 covers 13 residues. The CDR3 DNA sequence: TGTGCCAGCAGCCAAGGCGGGATAACTGAAGCTTTCTTT. Protein product: CASSQGGITEAFF.